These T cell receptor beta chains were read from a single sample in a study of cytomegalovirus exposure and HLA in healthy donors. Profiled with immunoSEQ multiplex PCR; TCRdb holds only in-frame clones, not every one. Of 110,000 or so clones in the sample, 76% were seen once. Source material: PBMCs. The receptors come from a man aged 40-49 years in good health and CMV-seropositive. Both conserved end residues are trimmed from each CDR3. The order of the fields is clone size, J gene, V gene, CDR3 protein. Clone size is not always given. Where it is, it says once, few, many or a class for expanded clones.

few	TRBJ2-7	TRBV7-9	ASSLGLDYEQY
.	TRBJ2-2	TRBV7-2	ASSFLAFTGELF
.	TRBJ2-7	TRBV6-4	ASSDHPGQGAYEQY
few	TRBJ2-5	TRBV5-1	ASSGTAQETQY
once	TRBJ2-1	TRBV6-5	ASSSGTSYNEQF
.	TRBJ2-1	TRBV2	ASSEDLLAGGAEQF
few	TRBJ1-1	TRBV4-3	ASSQEYYRGTEAF
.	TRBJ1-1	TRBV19	ASSTKRWTGGAF
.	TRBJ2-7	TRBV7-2	ASSLAAGVSYEQY
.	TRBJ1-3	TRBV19	ASRWEAGGNTIY
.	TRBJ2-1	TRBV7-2	ASSLAIYERGGRSNEQF
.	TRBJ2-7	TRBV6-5	ASRADRGPYEQY
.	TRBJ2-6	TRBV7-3	ASSPHPGQGASGANGLT
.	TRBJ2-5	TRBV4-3	ASSQDQGTGEETQY
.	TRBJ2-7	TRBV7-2	ASTSGESSYEQY
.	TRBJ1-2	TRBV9	ASSRQGTFPNYGYT
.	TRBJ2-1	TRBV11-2	ASSLGRELAYNEQF
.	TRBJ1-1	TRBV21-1	ASSKVGRADQIDTEAF
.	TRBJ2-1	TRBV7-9	ASSYSGRSSYNEQF
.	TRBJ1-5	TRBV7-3	ASSVTGGGNQPQH
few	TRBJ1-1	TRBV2	ASTVRAGGTEAF
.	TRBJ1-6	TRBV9	ASSVEGIYGNSPLH
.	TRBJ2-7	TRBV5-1	ASSLAPGGASYEQY
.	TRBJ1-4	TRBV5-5	ASSDELGMDNEKLF
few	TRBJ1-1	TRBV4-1	ASSQGQGASEAF
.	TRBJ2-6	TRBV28	ASSLWGTAPLVNRSGANGLT
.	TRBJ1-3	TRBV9	ASSPYRGPGNTIY
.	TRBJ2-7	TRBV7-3	ASSLGGQGVSEQY
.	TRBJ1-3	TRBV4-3	ASSQGDRGNTIY
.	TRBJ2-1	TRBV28	ASSLMAPNNEQF
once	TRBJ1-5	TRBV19	ASTSRQGWQPQH
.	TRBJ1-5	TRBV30	AWSVGGAGNQPQH
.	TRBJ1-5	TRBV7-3	ASSLQGGNQPQH
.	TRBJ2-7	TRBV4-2	ASSQQLAGDHEQY
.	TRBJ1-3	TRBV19	ASSPRGSSGNTIY
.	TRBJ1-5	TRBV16	ASSQGQGPWPQH
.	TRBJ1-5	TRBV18	ASSSDRGQPQH
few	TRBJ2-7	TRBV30	AWSGLAGANEQY